This TCR beta chain stems from a study of early T cells in non-severe SARS-CoV-2 infection. The CDR3 is made up of 13 amino acids. Germline assignment: CDR1 ENHRY and CDR2 SYGVKD. Trimming took 4 bases from V and 5 from J, leaving 12 bases between them. The TCR library protocol attached unique molecular identifiers to the individual cDNA molecules. One entry per CDR3 protein results from TCRdb running MiXCR on the 5' RACE reads. The sample comprises some 97,000 distinct CDR3 sequences, roughly 11% of which are singletons, and under 5% rests with the top ten. Specimen: whole blood, collected at baseline. The chain joins TRBV10-3 to TRBJ2-7, with D perhaps TRBD1 (5 bases). The TCR originated in an adult who was a healthcare worker with PCR-confirmed SARS-CoV-2 infection or an uninfected control (not recorded which). The CDR3 loop reads CAISAGPENEQYF. The CDR3 coding sequence is TGTGCCATCAGTGCAGGGCCAGAGAACGAGCAGTACTTC.